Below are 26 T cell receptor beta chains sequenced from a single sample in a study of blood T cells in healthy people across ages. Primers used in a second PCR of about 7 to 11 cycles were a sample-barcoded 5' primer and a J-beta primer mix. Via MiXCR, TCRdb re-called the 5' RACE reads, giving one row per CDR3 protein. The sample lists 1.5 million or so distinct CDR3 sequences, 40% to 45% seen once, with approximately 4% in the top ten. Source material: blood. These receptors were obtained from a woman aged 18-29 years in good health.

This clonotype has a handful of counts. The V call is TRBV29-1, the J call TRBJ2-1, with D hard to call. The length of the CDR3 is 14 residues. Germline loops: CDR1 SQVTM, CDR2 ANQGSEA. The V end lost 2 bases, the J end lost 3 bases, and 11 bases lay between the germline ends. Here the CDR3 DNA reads TGCAGCGTTGAATATGGGGTAGGCTACAATGAGCAGTTCTTC. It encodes CSVEYGVGYNEQFF.

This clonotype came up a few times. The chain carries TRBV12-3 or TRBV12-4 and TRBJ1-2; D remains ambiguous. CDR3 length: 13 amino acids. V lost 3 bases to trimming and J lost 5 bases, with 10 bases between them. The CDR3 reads CASSFDVDYGYTF. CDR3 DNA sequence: TGTGCCAGCAGTTTTGACGTGGATTATGGCTACACCTTC.

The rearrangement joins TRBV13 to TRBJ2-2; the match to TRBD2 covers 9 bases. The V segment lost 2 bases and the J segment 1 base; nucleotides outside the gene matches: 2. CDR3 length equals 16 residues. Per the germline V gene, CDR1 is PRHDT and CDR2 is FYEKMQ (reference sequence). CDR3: CASSLKLAGNTGELFF. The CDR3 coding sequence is TGTGCCAGCAGCTTAAAACTAGCGGGGAACACCGGGGAGCTGTTTTTT.

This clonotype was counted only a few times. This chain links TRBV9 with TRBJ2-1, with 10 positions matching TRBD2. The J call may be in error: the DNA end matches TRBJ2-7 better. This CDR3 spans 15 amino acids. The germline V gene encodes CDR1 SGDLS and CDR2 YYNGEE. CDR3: CASSGSGGDYNEQYF. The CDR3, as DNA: TGTGCCAGCAGCGGCAGCGGGGGGGATTACAATGAGCAGTACTTC.

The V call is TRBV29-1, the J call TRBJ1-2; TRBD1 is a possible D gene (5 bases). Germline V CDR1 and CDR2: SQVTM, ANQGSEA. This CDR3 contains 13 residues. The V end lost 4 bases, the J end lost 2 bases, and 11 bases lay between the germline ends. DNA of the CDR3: TGCAGCGTTGGGAGGGGCTTCAACTATGGCTACACCTTC. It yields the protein CSVGRGFNYGYTF. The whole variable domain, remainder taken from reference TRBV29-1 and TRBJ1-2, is SAVISQKPSRDICQRGTSLTIQCQVDSQVTMMFWYRQQPGQSLTLIATANQGSEATYESGFVIDKFPISRPNLTFSTLTVSNMSPEDSSIYLCSVGRGFNYGYTFGSGTRLTVV.

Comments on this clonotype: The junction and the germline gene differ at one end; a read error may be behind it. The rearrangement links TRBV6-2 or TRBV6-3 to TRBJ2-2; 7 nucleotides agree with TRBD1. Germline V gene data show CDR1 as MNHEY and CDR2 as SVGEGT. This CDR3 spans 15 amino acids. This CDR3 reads CASSWPGTDPGEPFF. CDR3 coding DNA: TGTGCCAGCAGTTGGCCCGGGACAGATCCCGGGGAGCCGTTTTTT.

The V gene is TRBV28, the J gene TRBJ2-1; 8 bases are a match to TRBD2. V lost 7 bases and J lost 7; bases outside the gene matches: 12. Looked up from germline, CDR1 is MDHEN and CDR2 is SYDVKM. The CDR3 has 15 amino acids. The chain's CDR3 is CASNPSGSFGNEQFF. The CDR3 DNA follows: TGTGCCAGCAATCCTAGCGGGTCATTTGGGAATGAGCAGTTCTTC.

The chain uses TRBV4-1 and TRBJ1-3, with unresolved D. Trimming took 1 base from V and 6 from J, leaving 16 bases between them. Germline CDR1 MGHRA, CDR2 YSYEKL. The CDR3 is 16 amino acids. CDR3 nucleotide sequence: TGCGCCAGCAGCCAAGTTTCGGTGGGGTCAGAAAACACCATATATTTT. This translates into CASSQVSVGSENTIYF.

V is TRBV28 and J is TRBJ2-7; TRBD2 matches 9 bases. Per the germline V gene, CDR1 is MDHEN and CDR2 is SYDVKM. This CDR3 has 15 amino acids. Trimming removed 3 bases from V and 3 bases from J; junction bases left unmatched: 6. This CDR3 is CASSFLAGNRYEQYF. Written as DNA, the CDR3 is TGTGCCAGCAGTTTTCTAGCGGGAAATCGCTACGAGCAGTACTTC.

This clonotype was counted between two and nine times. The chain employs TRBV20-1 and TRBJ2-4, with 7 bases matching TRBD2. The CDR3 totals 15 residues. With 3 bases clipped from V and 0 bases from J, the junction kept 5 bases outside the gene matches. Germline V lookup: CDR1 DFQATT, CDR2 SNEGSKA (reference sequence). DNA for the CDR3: TGCAGTGCTAGCAGACTAGCAGTAGCCAAAAACATTCAGTACTTC. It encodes CSASRLAVAKNIQYF.

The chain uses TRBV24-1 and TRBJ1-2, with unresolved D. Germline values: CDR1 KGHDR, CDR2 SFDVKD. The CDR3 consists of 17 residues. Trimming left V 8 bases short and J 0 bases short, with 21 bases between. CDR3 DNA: TGTGCCACCAATATCAATCGGACGCCTGACTCTAACTATGGCTACACCTTC. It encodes CATNINRTPDSNYGYTF.

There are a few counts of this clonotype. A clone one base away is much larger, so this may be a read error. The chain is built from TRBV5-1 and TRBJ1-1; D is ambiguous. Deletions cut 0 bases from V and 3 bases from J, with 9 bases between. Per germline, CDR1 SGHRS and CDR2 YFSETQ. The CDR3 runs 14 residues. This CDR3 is CASSLANGYTEAFF. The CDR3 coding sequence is TGCGCCAGCAGCTTGGCCAATGGATACACTGAAGCTTTCTTT.

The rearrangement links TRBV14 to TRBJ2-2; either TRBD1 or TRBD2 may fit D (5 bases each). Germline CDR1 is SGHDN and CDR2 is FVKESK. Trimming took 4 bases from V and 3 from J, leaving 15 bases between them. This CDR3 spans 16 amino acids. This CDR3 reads CASSRTAGAYTGELFF. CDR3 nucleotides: TGTGCCAGCAGCCGAACAGCCGGGGCTTACACCGGGGAGCTGTTTTTT.

CDR3 nucleotides: TGCAGTGCTAGAGGGGCACAACGACAGGGGGCATCTTACGAGCAGTACTTC. Translating it yields CSARGAQRQGASYEQYF. The V call is TRBV20-1, the J call TRBJ2-7; 10 positions match TRBD1. This CDR3 is built from 17 residues. Germline trimming cut 1 base from V and 4 bases from J; bases unmatched to any gene: 13. Germline V lookup: CDR1 DFQATT, CDR2 SNEGSKA (reference sequence).

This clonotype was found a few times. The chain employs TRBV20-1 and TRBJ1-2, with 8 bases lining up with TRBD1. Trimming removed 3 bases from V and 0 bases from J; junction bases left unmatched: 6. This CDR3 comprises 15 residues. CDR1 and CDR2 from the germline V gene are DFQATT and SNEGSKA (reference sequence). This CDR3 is CSAREGTGANYGYTF. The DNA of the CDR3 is TGCAGTGCTAGGGAGGGGACAGGCGCTAACTATGGCTACACCTTC.

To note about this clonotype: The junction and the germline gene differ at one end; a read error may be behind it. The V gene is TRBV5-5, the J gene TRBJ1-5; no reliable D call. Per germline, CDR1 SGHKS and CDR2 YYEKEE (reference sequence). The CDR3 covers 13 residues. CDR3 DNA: TGTGCCAGCAGCTTCTACACAAATCGGCCCCAGCATTTT. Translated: CASSFYTNRPQHF.

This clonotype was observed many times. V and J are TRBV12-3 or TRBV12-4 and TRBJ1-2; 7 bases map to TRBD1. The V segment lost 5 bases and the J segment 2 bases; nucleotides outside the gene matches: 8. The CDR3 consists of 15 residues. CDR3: CASSTRQGPNYGYTF. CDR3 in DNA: TGTGCCAGCAGTACCCGACAGGGACCCAACTATGGCTACACCTTC.

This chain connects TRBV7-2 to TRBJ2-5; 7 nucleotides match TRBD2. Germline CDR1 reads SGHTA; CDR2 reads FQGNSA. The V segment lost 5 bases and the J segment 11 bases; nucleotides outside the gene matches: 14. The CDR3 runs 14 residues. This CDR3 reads CASSRSGIYNEQYF. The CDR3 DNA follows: TGTGCCAGCAGCCGGAGCGGGATTTACAATGAGCAGTACTTC. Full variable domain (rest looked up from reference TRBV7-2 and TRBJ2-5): GAGVSQSPSNKVTEKGKDVELRCDPISGHTALYWYRQSLGQGLEFLIYFQGNSAPDKSGLPSDRFSAERTGGSVSTLTIQRTQQEDSAVYLCASSRSGIYNEQYFGPGTRLLVL.

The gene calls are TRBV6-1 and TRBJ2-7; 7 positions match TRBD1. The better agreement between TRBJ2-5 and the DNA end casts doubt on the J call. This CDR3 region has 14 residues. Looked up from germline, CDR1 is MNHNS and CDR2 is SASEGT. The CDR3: CASSALQGRRTQYF. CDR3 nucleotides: TGTGCCAGCAGTGCCTTACAGGGGAGACGGACCCAGTACTTC.

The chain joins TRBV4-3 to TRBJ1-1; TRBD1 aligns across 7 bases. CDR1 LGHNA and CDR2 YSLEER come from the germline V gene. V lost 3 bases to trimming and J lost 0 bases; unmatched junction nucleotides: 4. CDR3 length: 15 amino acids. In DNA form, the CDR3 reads TGCGCCAGCAGCCACCCGGGACAGCTGAACACTGAAGCTTTCTTT. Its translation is CASSHPGQLNTEAFF.

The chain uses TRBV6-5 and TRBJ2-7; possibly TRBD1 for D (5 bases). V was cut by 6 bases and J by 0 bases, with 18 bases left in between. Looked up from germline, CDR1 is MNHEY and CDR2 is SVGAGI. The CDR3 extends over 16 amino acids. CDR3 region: CASRLTASLSSYEQYF. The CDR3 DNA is TGTGCCAGCAGATTGACAGCTTCCCTTAGCTCCTACGAGCAGTACTTC.

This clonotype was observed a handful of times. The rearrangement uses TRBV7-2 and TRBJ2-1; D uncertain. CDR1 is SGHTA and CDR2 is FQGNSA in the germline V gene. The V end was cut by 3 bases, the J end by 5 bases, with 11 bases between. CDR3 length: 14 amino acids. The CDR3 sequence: CASSFSQGNNEQFF. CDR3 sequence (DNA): TGTGCCAGCAGCTTTTCACAAGGCAACAATGAGCAGTTCTTC.

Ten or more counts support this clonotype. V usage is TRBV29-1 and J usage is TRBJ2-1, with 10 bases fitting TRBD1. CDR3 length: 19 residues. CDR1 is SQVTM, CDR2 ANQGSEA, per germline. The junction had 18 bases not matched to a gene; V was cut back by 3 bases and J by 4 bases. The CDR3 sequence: CSVDDRGHGLDLVYNEQFF. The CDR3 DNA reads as TGCAGCGTTGACGACAGGGGGCATGGGCTGGACCTGGTTTACAATGAGCAGTTCTTC.

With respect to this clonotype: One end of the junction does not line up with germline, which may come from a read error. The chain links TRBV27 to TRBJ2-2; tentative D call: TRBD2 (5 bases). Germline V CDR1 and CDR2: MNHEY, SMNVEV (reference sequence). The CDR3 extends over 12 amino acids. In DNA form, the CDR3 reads TGTACCAGCAGGTCCTGGAGGGGGGAGCTGTTTTTT. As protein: CTSRSWRGELFF.

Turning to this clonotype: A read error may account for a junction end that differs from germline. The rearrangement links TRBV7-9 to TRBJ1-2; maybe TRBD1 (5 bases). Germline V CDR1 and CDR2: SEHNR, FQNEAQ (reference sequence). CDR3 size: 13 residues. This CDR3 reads CASSLADTYGYTF. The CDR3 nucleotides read TGTGCCAGCAGCCTAGCGGACACCTATGGCTACACCTTC.

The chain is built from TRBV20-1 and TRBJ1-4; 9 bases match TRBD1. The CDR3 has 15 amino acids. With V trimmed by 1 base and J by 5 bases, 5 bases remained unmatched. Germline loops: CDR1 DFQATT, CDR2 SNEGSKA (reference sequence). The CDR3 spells CSARGWTGDNEKLFF. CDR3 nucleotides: TGCAGTGCTAGAGGCTGGACAGGGGACAATGAAAAACTGTTTTTT.